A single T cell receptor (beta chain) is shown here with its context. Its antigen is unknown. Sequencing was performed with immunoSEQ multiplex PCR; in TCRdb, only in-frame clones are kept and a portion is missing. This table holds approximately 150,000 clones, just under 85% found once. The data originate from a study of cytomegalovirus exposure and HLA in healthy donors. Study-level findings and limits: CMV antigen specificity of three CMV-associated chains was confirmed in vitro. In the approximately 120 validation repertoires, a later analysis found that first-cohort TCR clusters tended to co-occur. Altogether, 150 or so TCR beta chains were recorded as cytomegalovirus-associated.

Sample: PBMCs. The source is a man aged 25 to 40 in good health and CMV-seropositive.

As DNA, the CDR3 is TGCGCCAGCAGCGGGACAGGGACCTACGAGCAGTACTTC. Residues: CASSGTGTYEQYF. V and J are TRBV5-1 and TRBJ2-7; the match to TRBD1 covers 9 bases. From germline, CDR1 is SGHRS and CDR2 YFSETQ. The junction had 1 base not matched to a gene; V was cut back by 4 bases and J by 2 bases. The CDR3 length is 13 residues.